This TCR beta chain appears in the sequencing data of a study of T cells in Graves' hyperthyroidism and ophthalmopathy. Study findings and constraints: Blood samples included most of the expanded thyroid clonotypes exceeding 0.001.

As to this clonotype: Its cognate antigen is unknown.

CDR1 and CDR2 from the germline V gene are LNHDA and SQIVND (reference sequence). V was clipped by 3 bases and J by 2 bases, with 11 bases between them. The CDR3 is 14 residues long. Amplified regions were TCR beta CDR3 sequences from RNA transcripts. Primed by the HTBI set, a first-round RT-PCR was run on the TCR CDR3. MiXCR, applied by TCRdb to the multiplex PCR reads, yields one record per CDR3 protein. This table has about 640,000 distinct CDR3 sequences, roughly 15% appearing once. The chain uses TRBV19 and TRBJ2-7; D call uncertain. The specimen sequenced was blood. The TCR originated in a woman aged 45-60 years with Graves' ophthalmopathy. The CDR3 sequence: CASSIGPVTYEQYF. The CDR3 DNA follows: TGTGCCAGTAGTATCGGACCAGTGACCTACGAGCAGTACTTC. Variable domain in full (rest from reference TRBV19 and TRBJ2-7): DGGITQSPKYLFRKEGQNVTLSCEQNLNHDAMYWYRQDPGQGLRLIYYSQIVNDFQKGDIAEGYSVSREKKESFPLTVTSAQKNPTAFYLCASSIGPVTYEQYFGPGTRLTVT.